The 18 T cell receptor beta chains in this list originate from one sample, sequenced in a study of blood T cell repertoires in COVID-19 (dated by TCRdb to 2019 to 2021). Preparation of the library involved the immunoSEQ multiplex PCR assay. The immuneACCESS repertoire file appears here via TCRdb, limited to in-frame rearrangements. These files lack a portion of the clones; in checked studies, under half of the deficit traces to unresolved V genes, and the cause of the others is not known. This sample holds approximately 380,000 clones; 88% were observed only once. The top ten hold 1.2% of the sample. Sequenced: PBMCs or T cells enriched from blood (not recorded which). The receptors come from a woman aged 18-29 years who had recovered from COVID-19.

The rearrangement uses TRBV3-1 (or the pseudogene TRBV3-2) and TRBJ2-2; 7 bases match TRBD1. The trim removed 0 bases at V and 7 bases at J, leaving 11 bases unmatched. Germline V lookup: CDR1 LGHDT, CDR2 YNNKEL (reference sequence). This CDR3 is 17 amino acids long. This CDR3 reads CASSQDRQGESHGELFF. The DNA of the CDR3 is TGTGCCAGCAGCCAAGATCGGCAGGGGGAATCTCACGGGGAGCTGTTTTTT.

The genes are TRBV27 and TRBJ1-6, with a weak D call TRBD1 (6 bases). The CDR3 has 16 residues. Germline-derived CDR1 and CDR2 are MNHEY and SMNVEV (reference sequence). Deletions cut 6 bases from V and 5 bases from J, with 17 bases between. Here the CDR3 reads CASSREGTLDNSPLHF. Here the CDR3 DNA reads TGTGCCAGCAGCCGAGAGGGGACACTCGATAATTCACCCCTCCACTTT.

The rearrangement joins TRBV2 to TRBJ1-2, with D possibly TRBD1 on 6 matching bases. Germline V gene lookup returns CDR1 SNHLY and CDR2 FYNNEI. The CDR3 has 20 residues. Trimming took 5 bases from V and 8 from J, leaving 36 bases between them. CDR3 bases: TGTGCCAGCAGTCCCCGGGGGGCAGATCAGGAAGCCCCTAATAGACTCGGCTACACCTTC. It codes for CASSPRGADQEAPNRLGYTF.

CDR3: CASGPATEQYF. CDR3 in DNA: TGTGCTAGTGGTCCCGCTACCGAGCAGTACTTC. The chain has TRBV12-5 and TRBJ2-7; D ambiguous. The CDR3 is made up of 11 amino acids. Germline-derived CDR1 and CDR2 are LGHNT and FRNRAP. V shed 5 bases and J shed 6 bases, with 8 bases lying between them.

The CDR3, as DNA: TGTGCCAGCGGGCGGGGGGGTACAGATACGCAGTATTTT. Translating it yields CASGRGGTDTQYF. The rearrangement joins TRBV12-3 or TRBV12-4 to TRBJ2-3; TRBD2 matches 9 bases. With 8 bases clipped from V and 3 bases from J, the junction kept 3 bases outside the gene matches. This CDR3 is built from 13 residues.

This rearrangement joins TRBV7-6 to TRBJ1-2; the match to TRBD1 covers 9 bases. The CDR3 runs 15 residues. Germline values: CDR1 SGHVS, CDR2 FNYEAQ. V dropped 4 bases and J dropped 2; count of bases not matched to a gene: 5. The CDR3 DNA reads TGTGCCAGCAGCTACGGACAGGGGTTAAACTATGGCTACACCTTC. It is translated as CASSYGQGLNYGYTF. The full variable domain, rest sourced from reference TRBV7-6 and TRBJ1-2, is GAGVSQSPRYKVTKRGQDVALRCDPISGHVSLYWYRQALGQGPEFLTYFNYEAQQDKSGLPNDRFSAERPEGSISTLTIQRTEQRDSAMYRCASSYGQGLNYGYTFGSGTRLTVV.

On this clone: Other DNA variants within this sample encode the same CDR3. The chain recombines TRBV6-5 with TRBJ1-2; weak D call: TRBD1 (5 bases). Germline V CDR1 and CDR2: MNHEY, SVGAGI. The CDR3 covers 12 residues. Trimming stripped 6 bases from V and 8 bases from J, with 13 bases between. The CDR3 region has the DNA TGTGCCAGCAGCTATAGGGGAGGGGGCTACACCTTC. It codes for CASSYRGGGYTF.

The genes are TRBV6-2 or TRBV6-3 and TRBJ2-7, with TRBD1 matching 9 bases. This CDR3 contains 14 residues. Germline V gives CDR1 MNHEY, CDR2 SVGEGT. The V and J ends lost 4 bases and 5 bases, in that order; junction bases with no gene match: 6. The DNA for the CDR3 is TGTGCCAGCAGTTTCAGGTGGACAGGGGACGAGCAGTACTTC. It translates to CASSFRWTGDEQYF.

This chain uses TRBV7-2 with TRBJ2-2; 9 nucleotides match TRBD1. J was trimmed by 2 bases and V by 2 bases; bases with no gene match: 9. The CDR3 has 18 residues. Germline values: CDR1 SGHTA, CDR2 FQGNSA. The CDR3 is CASSLPTSTGGNTGELFF. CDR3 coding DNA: TGTGCCAGCAGCTTACCGACCTCGACAGGGGGAAACACCGGGGAGCTGTTTTTT.

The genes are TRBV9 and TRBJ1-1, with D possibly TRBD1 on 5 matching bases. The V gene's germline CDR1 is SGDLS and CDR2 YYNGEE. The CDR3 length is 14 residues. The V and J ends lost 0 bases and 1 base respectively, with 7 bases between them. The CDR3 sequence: CASSVDGQNTEAFF. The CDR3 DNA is TGTGCCAGCAGCGTAGACGGACAGAACACTGAAGCTTTCTTT.

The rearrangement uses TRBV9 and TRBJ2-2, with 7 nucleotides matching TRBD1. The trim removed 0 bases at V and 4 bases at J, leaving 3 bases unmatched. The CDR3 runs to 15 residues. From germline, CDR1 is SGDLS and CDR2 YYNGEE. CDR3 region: CASSVGSGGTGELFF. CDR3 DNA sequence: TGTGCCAGCAGCGTAGGATCAGGGGGCACCGGGGAGCTGTTTTTT.

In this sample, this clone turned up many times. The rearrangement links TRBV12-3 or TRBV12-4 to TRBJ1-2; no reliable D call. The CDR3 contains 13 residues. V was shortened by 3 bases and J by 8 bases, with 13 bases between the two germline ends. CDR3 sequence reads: CASSFGPRRGYTF. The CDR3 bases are TGTGCCAGCAGTTTTGGCCCCCGGAGGGGCTACACCTTC.

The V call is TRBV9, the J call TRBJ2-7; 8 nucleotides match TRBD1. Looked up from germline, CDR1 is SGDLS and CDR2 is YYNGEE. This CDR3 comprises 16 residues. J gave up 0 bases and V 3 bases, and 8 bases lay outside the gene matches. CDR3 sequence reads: CASSAEYGTGSYEQYF. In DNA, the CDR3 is TGTGCCAGCAGCGCCGAATATGGGACAGGCTCCTACGAGCAGTACTTC. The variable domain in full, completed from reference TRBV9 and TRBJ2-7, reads DSGVTQTPKHLITATGQRVTLRCSPRSGDLSVYWYQQSLDQGLQFLIQYYNGEERAKGNILERFSAQQFPDLHSELNLSSLELGDSALYFCASSAEYGTGSYEQYFGPGTRLTVT.

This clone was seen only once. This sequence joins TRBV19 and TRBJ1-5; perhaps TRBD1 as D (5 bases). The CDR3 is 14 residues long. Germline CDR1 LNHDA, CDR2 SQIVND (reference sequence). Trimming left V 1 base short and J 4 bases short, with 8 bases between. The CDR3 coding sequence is TGTGCCAGTAGTATAGGGGGGGAGAATCAGCCCCAGCATTTT. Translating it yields CASSIGGENQPQHF.

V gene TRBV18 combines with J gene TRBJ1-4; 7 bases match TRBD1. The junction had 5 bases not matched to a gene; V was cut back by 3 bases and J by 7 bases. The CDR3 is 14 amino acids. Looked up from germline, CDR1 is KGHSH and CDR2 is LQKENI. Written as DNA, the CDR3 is TGTGCCAGCTCACCGGGACAGCTCCCTGAAAAACTGTTTTTT. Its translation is CASSPGQLPEKLFF.

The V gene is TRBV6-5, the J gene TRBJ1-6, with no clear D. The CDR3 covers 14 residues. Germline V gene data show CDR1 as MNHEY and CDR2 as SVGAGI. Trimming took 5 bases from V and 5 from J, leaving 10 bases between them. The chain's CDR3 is CASSRESNNSPLHF. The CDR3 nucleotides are TGTGCCAGCAGTCGGGAGTCTAATAATTCACCCCTCCACTTT.

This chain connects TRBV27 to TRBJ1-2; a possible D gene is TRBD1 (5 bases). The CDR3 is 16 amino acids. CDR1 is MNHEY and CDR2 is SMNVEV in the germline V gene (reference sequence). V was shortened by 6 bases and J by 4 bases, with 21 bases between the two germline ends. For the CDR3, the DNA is TGTGCCAGCAGCCACAGCTTCGGGGGGGAGAGCTATGGCTACACCTTC. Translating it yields CASSHSFGGESYGYTF.

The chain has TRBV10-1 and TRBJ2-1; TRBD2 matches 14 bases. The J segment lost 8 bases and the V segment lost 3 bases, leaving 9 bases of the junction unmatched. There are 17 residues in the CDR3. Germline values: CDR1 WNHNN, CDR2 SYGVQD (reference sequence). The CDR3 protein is CASSDRLAGGQGDEQFF. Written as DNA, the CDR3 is TGCGCCAGCAGTGACCGACTAGCGGGGGGGCAAGGAGATGAGCAGTTCTTC.